A selection of T cell receptor beta chains follows, all from one sample in a study of blood T cells in healthy people across ages. TCRdb re-called the 5' RACE reads through MiXCR, storing one row per CDR3 protein. The sample shows fewer than 2 million distinct CDR3 sequences, 39% of them seen only once. Sequences were obtained from blood. These receptor sequences come from a human donor in good health. The CDR3 runs from the conserved cysteine through the conserved F or W. Fields, in order: V gene, clone size, J gene, D gene, CDR3 protein, CDR3 DNA. The D gene is left open where the match is weak. For some rows the clone size is stated as once, few or many, or as a class when expanded; others skip it.

TRBV20-1	NA	TRBJ2-5	NA	CSAKYSSNNEQYF	TGCAGTGCGAAATACTCCTCAAACAATGAGCAGTACTTC
TRBV5-1	NA	TRBJ2-7	NA	CASSLQGNNYEQYF	TGCGCCAGCAGCTTGCAGGGGAACAACTACGAGCAGTACTTC
TRBV2	NA	TRBJ2-7	NA	CASSVTASEQYF	TGTGCCAGCAGTGTTACGGCGAGCGAGCAGTACTTC
TRBV7-8	NA	TRBJ2-1	TRBD2	CASSWGTSGGNEQFF	TGTGCCAGCAGCTGGGGGACTAGCGGGGGCAATGAGCAGTTCTTC
TRBV5-1	NA	TRBJ2-7	TRBD1	CASRYLTGATDEQYF	TGCGCCAGCAGATACCTGACAGGGGCGACAGACGAGCAGTACTTC
TRBV27	many	TRBJ1-2	TRBD1	CASSSDRAYGYTF	TGTGCCAGCAGTAGCGACAGGGCCTATGGCTACACCTTC
TRBV4-2	NA	TRBJ1-2	NA	CASSPRTTGLTNYGYTF	TGTGCCAGCAGCCCCAGGACCACGGGACTCACTAACTATGGCTACACCTTC
TRBV19	NA	TRBJ2-1	NA	CASSAQVEQFF	TGTGCCAGTAGTGCACAGGTTGAGCAGTTCTTC
TRBV6-1	few	TRBJ1-2	TRBD1	CASREGQGNYGYTF	TGTGCCAGCAGAGAAGGACAGGGGAACTATGGCTACACCTTC
TRBV29-1	NA	TRBJ1-2	NA	CSVVDGVSYGYTF	TGCAGCGTTGTAGACGGGGTGAGCTATGGCTACACCTTC
TRBV20-1	NA	TRBJ1-2	NA	CSASPPGAYGYTF	TGCAGTGCTAGCCCCCCAGGGGCCTATGGCTACACCTTC
TRBV7-3	NA	TRBJ2-3	NA	CVGSLTGGGATDTQYF	TGTGTCGGCAGCTTAACAGGCGGGGGCGCCACAGATACGCAGTATTTT
TRBV5-1	NA	TRBJ1-6	TRBD1	CASSLADRGLSSPLHF	TGCGCCAGCAGCTTGGCCGACAGGGGCCTGTCTTCACCCCTCCACTTT
TRBV7-2	few	TRBJ1-1	NA	CASSLVSIPYTEAFF	TGTGCCAGCAGCTTAGTGAGTATCCCGTACACTGAAGCTTTCTTT
TRBV18	few	TRBJ2-3	TRBD2	CASSPRKSGGAGYTQYF	TGTGCCAGCTCACCCCGAAAGAGCGGGGGGGCCGGTTATACGCAGTATTTT
TRBV12-3/TRBV12-4	few	TRBJ1-5	NA	CASSRNIGNQPQHF	TGTGCCAGCAGCCGTAATATTGGCAATCAGCCCCAGCATTTT
TRBV12-3/TRBV12-4	NA	TRBJ2-7	NA	CASNRQGSAYEQYF	TGTGCCAGCAATCGCCAGGGGTCGGCCTACGAGCAGTACTTC
TRBV4-3	NA	TRBJ2-3	NA	CASSQQTGGSADTQYF	TGCGCCAGCAGCCAACAAACGGGGGGCAGTGCAGATACGCAGTATTTT
TRBV25-1	few	TRBJ1-1	NA	CASSGKFFANTEAFF	TGTGCCAGCTCGGGGAAGTTCTTTGCGAACACTGAAGCTTTCTTT